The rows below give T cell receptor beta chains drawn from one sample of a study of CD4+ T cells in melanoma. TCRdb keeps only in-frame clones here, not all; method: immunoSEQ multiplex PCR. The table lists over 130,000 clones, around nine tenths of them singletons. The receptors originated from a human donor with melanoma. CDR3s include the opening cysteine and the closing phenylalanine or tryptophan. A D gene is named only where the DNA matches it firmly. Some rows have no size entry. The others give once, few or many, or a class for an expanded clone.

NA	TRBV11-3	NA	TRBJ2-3	TGTGCCAGCAGTATGGGGGGCGGTACGCAGTATTTT	CASSMGGGTQYF
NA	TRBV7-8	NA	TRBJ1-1	TGTGCCAGTACCCGGCCTATGGACACTGAAGCTTTCTTT	CASTRPMDTEAFF
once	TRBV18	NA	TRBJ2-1	TGTGCCAGCTCAAGAAACAGGGAAGGCAATGAGCAGTTCTTC	CASSRNREGNEQFF
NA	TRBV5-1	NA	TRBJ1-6	TGCGCCAGCAGAGATAATTCACCCCTCCACTTT	CASRDNSPLHF
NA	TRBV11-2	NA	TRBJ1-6	TGTGCCAGCAGCTTAGGAGGGACGACAGGCTACAATTCACCCCTCCACTTT	CASSLGGTTGYNSPLHF
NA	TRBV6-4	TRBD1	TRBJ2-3	TGTGCCAGCAGTTCCGACAGGGGTGGCACAGATACGCAGTATTTT	CASSSDRGGTDTQYF
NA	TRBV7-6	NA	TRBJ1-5	TGTGCCAGCAGATCCCCCTGGTGGCCCCAGCATTTT	CASRSPWWPQHF
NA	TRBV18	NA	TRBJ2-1	TGTGCCAGCAGGCAGGACAATGAGCAGTTCTTC	CASRQDNEQFF
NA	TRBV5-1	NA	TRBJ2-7	TGCGCCAGCAGCTTGGCCGGGGGGACAGGCCCCTACGAGCAGTACTTC	CASSLAGGTGPYEQYF
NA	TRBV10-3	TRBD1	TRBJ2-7	TGTGCCATCAGGGTGCAGGGGGCCGTCGAGCAGTACTTC	CAIRVQGAVEQYF
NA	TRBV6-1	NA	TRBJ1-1	TGTGCCAGCAGTGAACGGGGGAGTACTGAAGCTTTCTTT	CASSERGSTEAFF
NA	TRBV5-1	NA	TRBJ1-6	TGCGCCAGCAGCGGGAGGGGTAGGGATTCACCCCTCCACTTT	CASSGRGRDSPLHF
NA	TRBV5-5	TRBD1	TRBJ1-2	TGTGCCAGCAGCTTAACAGGGGAGGGTTACTATGGCTACACCTTC	CASSLTGEGYYGYTF
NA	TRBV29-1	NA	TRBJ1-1	TGCAGCGTTGAGGGTCGGAGCGGCTTGAACACTGAAGCTTTCTTT	CSVEGRSGLNTEAFF